This entry lists 31 T cell receptor beta chains sequenced from one sample in a study of T cell responses to AZD1222 COVID-19 vaccine. Sequencing was performed with immunoSEQ multiplex PCR; in TCRdb, only in-frame clones are kept and a portion is missing. The sample gives some 150,000 clones, around nine tenths of which show up once; roughly 2.9% is in the top ten. The material was peripheral blood, obtained on day 0 of MenACWY control vaccination. The receptors shown here come from an adult in good health.

The chain couples TRBV6-5 to TRBJ1-4; a possible D gene is TRBD1 (6 bases). Between the trimmed V and J ends, which lost 5 bases and 8 bases, there was a span of 18 bases. CDR1 and CDR2 (germline): MNHEY, SVGAGI. The CDR3 totals 15 residues. This chain's CDR3 is CASSPSGTQREKLFF. CDR3 DNA sequence: TGTGCCAGCAGTCCCTCCGGGACACAGAGGGAAAAACTGTTTTTT.

The J gene is TRBJ1-2, the V gene TRBV7-2; a weak D match, TRBD1 (5 bases). The CDR3 sequence is 12 residues long. Germline lookup yields CDR1 SGHTA and CDR2 FQGNSA. With 5 bases removed from V and 7 bases from J, the gap between germline ends came to 11 bases. CDR3 amino acids: CASSTGLSGYTF. DNA for the CDR3: TGTGCCAGCAGCACGGGACTTTCTGGCTACACCTTC.

The chain combines TRBV10-3 with TRBJ1-5; 11 nucleotides align to TRBD1. The CDR3 consists of 14 residues. Trimming took 6 bases from V and 7 from J; bases not matched to a gene: 5. Germline values: CDR1 ENHRY, CDR2 SYGVKD. The CDR3 region has the DNA TGTGCCATCAGGGGGGGACAGGGGGAGCAGCCCCAGCATTTT. Protein sequence: CAIRGGQGEQPQHF.

CDR3 amino acids: CASSPSGRYEQYF. The CDR3 nucleotides are TGTGCCAGCAGCCCCTCCGGGCGGTACGAGCAGTACTTC. The rearrangement links TRBV11-2 to TRBJ2-7; no clear D gene. Germline V gene data show CDR1 as SGHAT and CDR2 as FQNNGV. V gave up 5 bases and J gave up 4 bases, with 12 bases separating them. The length of the CDR3 is 13 residues.

The gene calls are TRBV24-1 and TRBJ2-5; 9 bases are shared with TRBD1. J lost 3 bases, V lost 5 bases, and 6 bases had no gene match. Germline CDR1 reads KGHDR; CDR2 reads SFDVKD. The CDR3 is 15 residues long. CDR3 sequence (DNA): TGTGCCACCAGTGCGGGACAGGGTACCGAAGAGACCCAGTACTTC. It is translated as CATSAGQGTEETQYF.

The chain has TRBV6-1 and TRBJ2-1; 8 bases line up with TRBD1. Trimming at V came to 2 bases and at J to 4 bases, leaving 4 bases not matched to a gene. CDR3 size: 15 residues. In germline, CDR1 is MNHNS, CDR2 SASEGT. The CDR3: CASSEHWTGYNEQFF. Written as DNA, the CDR3 is TGTGCCAGCAGTGAACATTGGACAGGGTACAATGAGCAGTTCTTC.

This chain links TRBV6-2 or TRBV6-3 with TRBJ2-2; the match to TRBD2 covers 10 bases. The junction had 19 bases not matched to a gene; V was cut back by 5 bases and J by 7 bases. Germline CDR1 and CDR2: MNHEY and SVGEGT. CDR3 size: 19 residues. CDR3 loop: CASSHRWTKREGVGGELFF. The CDR3 nucleotides are TGTGCCAGCAGTCACCGGTGGACTAAGCGGGAGGGTGTTGGCGGGGAGCTGTTTTTT.

This rearrangement joins TRBV7-3 to TRBJ2-6; D is possibly TRBD1 (6 bases). Per the germline V gene, CDR1 is SGHTA and CDR2 is FQGTGA. Trimming left V 3 bases short and J 2 bases short, with 11 bases between. The CDR3 runs to 16 residues. The CDR3 here is CASSFPTGTGANVLTF. CDR3 bases: TGTGCCAGCAGCTTCCCGACAGGCACTGGGGCCAACGTCCTGACTTTC.

V gene TRBV5-1 combines with J gene TRBJ1-1; TRBD1 might be the D (5 bases). V lost 4 bases and J 1 base, leaving 20 bases between the germline ends. In germline, CDR1 is SGHRS, CDR2 YFSETQ. This CDR3 comprises 17 residues. In DNA form, the CDR3 reads TGCGCCAGCAGCGTCGGACGGGGGGAACCGAGGAACACTGAAGCTTTCTTT. It translates to CASSVGRGEPRNTEAFF.

The chain recombines TRBV12-3 or TRBV12-4 with TRBJ2-4; TRBD1 is a possible D gene (7 bases). V was trimmed by 7 bases and J by 7 bases, leaving 14 bases between them. The CDR3 is 13 residues long. The CDR3 nucleotides read TGTGCCAGCACCCAGACAGGGAGGAACATTCAGTACTTC. Translating it yields CASTQTGRNIQYF.

This chain joins TRBV6-5 and TRBJ1-1; a weak D match, TRBD1 (6 bases). The CDR3 has 11 amino acids. Trimming pared 7 bases from V and 8 bases from J, leaving 11 bases between. The V gene's germline CDR1 is MNHEY and CDR2 SVGAGI. The CDR3 is CASTGDKEAFF. CDR3 in DNA: TGTGCCAGCACAGGGGACAAGGAAGCTTTCTTT.

V usage is TRBV30 and J usage is TRBJ1-6; no firm D call. The CDR3 has 13 amino acids. V was trimmed by 1 base and J by 16 bases, leaving 17 bases between them. The germline gives CDR1 GTSNPN, CDR2 SVGIG (reference sequence). CDR3 DNA: TGTGCCTGGAGTGGAAGGCCCGTTTACTTACTCCACTTT. Translated: CAWSGRPVYLLHF.

The rearrangement joins TRBV5-1 to TRBJ1-2; TRBD1 matches 8 bases. In germline, CDR1 is SGHRS, CDR2 YFSETQ. The trim removed 4 bases at V and 5 bases at J, leaving 7 bases unmatched. The CDR3 has 14 amino acids. CDR3 coding DNA: TGCGCCAGCAGCCGGGGACAGGTGGATTATGGCTACACCTTC. Protein: CASSRGQVDYGYTF. Looking up the rest from reference TRBV5-1 and TRBJ1-2 gives the full variable domain: KAGVTQTPRYLIKTRGQQVTLSCSPISGHRSVSWYQQTPGQGLQFLFEYFSETQRNKGNFPGRFSGRQFSNSRSEMNVSTLELGDSALYLCASSRGQVDYGYTFGSGTRLTVV.

This chain connects TRBV6-5 to TRBJ1-1; D perhaps matches TRBD1 (5 bases). This CDR3 comprises 13 residues. Between the trimmed V and J ends, which lost 6 bases and 1 base, there was a span of 9 bases. The germline V gene has CDR1 MNHEY and CDR2 SVGAGI. CDR3 DNA sequence: TGTGCCAGCAGAAGGGGTGGGAACACTGAAGCTTTCTTT. This codes for CASRRGGNTEAFF.

This clone showed up just a few times. The rearrangement uses TRBV4-1 and TRBJ1-1; tentative D call: TRBD1 (5 bases). CDR3 length: 14 amino acids. V was pared by 1 base and J by 0 bases, with 6 bases between. Germline loops: CDR1 MGHRA, CDR2 YSYEKL. CDR3 DNA: TGCGCCAGCAGCCAAGGGGGCCTGAACACTGAAGCTTTCTTT. Translating gives CASSQGGLNTEAFF.

The genes are TRBV11-3 and TRBJ2-3; D may be TRBD1 or TRBD2 (5 bases each). The CDR3 sequence is 15 residues long. Germline CDR1 SGHNT, CDR2 YENEEA. Trimming shortened V by 6 bases and J by 3 bases, and 16 bases separated the two germline ends. DNA of the CDR3: TGTGCCAGCAGTCAGAGGGGCAGACAGACAGATACGCAGTATTTT. Translating gives CASSQRGRQTDTQYF.

The J gene is TRBJ2-1, the V gene TRBV15; D gene ambiguous. The CDR3 covers 13 residues. Germline V gives CDR1 LNHNV, CDR2 YYDKDF (reference sequence). Between the trimmed V and J ends, which lost 1 base and 1 base, there was a span of 2 bases. CDR3 region: CATSRASYNEQFF. The CDR3 DNA is TGTGCCACCAGCAGAGCTTCCTACAATGAGCAGTTCTTC.

V gene TRBV5-1 combines with J gene TRBJ1-1, with D unclear. The V gene's germline CDR1 is SGHRS and CDR2 YFSETQ. This CDR3 region has 16 residues. The germline V and J ends were trimmed by 0 bases and 1 base, with 13 bases remaining between them. The CDR3 DNA sequence: TGCGCCAGCAGCTTGGCCAAAGGACGGCCGAACACTGAAGCTTTCTTT. Translated, it gives CASSLAKGRPNTEAFF.

V gene TRBV18 combines with J gene TRBJ1-1, with TRBD1 as a possible D gene (5 bases). This CDR3 is 14 amino acids long. The V and J ends lost 1 base and 4 bases respectively, with 10 bases between them. Per the germline V gene, CDR1 is KGHSH and CDR2 is LQKENI. CDR3 in amino acids: CASSPLGEGTEAFF. For the CDR3, the DNA is TGTGCCAGCTCACCACTAGGGGAGGGCACTGAAGCTTTCTTT.

V usage is TRBV7-3 and J usage is TRBJ2-2, with a tentative D call TRBD1 (6 bases). The ends were cut back, 5 bases at V and 0 bases at J, with 13 bases in the middle. The CDR3 has 16 residues. Germline V CDR1 and CDR2: SGHTA, FQGTGA. CDR3 DNA: TGTGCCAGCAGCACCTCTACAGGGACGAACACCGGGGAGCTGTTTTTT. It is translated as CASSTSTGTNTGELFF.

This sequence joins TRBV6-6 and TRBJ1-2, with D possibly matching TRBD1 (6 bases). CDR1 and CDR2 (germline): MNHNY, SVGAGI (reference sequence). The CDR3 loop spans 13 amino acids. V was trimmed by 4 bases and J by 8 bases, leaving 14 bases between them. DNA of the CDR3: TGTGCCAGCAGTTTTCCGGGGGGCGGAGGCTACACCTTC. Amino acids: CASSFPGGGGYTF.

This clone appeared once. The CDR3 coding sequence is TGTGCCAGTAGTATGGCGGGGCACAGGACTGAAGCTTTCTTT. As protein: CASSMAGHRTEAFF. The V call is TRBV19, the J call TRBJ1-1, with D possibly matching TRBD1 (5 bases). The germline V gene encodes CDR1 LNHDA and CDR2 SQIVND (reference sequence). The V and J ends lost 3 bases and 5 bases respectively, with 13 bases between them. This CDR3 contains 14 residues.

The CDR3 protein is CATSRGVGTGGTTGELFF. CDR3 nucleotides: TGTGCCACCAGCAGAGGGGTCGGGACAGGGGGCACCACCGGGGAGCTGTTTTTT. The chain joins TRBV15 to TRBJ2-2; 12 bases line up with TRBD1. The CDR3 spans 18 residues. Per the germline V gene, CDR1 is LNHNV and CDR2 is YYDKDF (reference sequence). J gave up 4 bases and V 1 base, and 7 bases lay outside the gene matches.

The chain is built from TRBV5-1 and TRBJ2-2; 11 bases match TRBD1. The CDR3 is 14 amino acids. Losses at the gene ends were 5 bases for V and 5 bases for J; bases not matched to a gene: 2. Germline assignment: CDR1 SGHRS and CDR2 YFSETQ. CDR3 protein: CASRGQGGTGELFF. CDR3 nucleotide sequence: TGCGCCAGCAGGGGACAGGGGGGTACCGGGGAGCTGTTTTTT.

The count of this clone is one. The chain recombines TRBV6-1 with TRBJ1-2; no clear D. With 2 bases removed from V and 5 bases from J, the gap between germline ends came to 12 bases. CDR1 is MNHNS and CDR2 is SASEGT in the germline V gene. This CDR3 comprises 14 residues. CDR3 loop: CASSETTAAYGYTF. The CDR3 DNA reads as TGTGCCAGCAGTGAAACCACAGCCGCATATGGCTACACCTTC.

J is TRBJ1-6 and V is TRBV7-6, with 10 positions matching TRBD1. After removal of 5 bases from V and 3 bases from J, the junction contained 4 bases not matched to a gene. The CDR3 extends over 16 amino acids. Looked up from germline, CDR1 is SGHVS and CDR2 is FNYEAQ. The CDR3 spells CASSPGDRGYNSPLHF. For the CDR3, the DNA is TGTGCCAGCAGCCCGGGGGACAGGGGCTATAATTCACCCCTCCACTTT.

The CDR3 region is CASSSDSNTHGYTF. The CDR3 nucleotides are TGTGCCAGCAGCTCCGACAGCAACACCCATGGCTACACCTTC. This chain links TRBV2 with TRBJ1-2, with TRBD1 as a possible D gene (5 bases). Trimming removed 6 bases from V and 6 bases from J, with 17 bases in between. Germline V gives CDR1 SNHLY, CDR2 FYNNEI. The CDR3 is made up of 14 amino acids.

This sequence joins TRBV19 and TRBJ1-1, with 8 bases matching TRBD1. Germline values: CDR1 LNHDA, CDR2 SQIVND (reference sequence). Trimming at V came to 5 bases and at J to 11 bases, leaving 7 bases not matched to a gene. CDR3 length: 12 residues. This chain's CDR3 is CASSPGQGNAFF. The CDR3 DNA reads TGTGCCAGTAGTCCAGGACAGGGAAACGCTTTCTTT.

V usage is TRBV6-6 and J usage is TRBJ2-5; 11 positions agree with TRBD2. CDR1 is MNHNY and CDR2 is SVGAGI in the germline V gene (reference sequence). Losses at the gene ends were 5 bases for V and 5 bases for J; bases not matched to a gene: 16. The length of the CDR3 is 18 residues. For the CDR3, the DNA is TGTGCCAGCAGTCGAACCCCGGAACTAGCGGGAGTTGAGGAGACCCAGTACTTC. It encodes CASSRTPELAGVEETQYF.

The chain employs TRBV4-1 and TRBJ1-2; TRBD1 aligns across 10 bases. Germline V gives CDR1 MGHRA, CDR2 YSYEKL. The CDR3 has 17 residues. The ends lost 0 bases at V and 2 bases at J; junction bases unmatched: 6. CDR3 in DNA: TGCGCCAGCAGCCAAGAGTGGGACAGGGGCGGAAACTATGGCTACACCTTC. Amino acids: CASSQEWDRGGNYGYTF.

This chain links TRBV19 with TRBJ2-2; possible D gene TRBD1, 5 bases. The CDR3 runs to 14 residues. Germline loops: CDR1 LNHDA, CDR2 SQIVND (reference sequence). Deletions cut 11 bases from V and 2 bases from J, with 15 bases between. CDR3 protein: CAGSTAANTGELFF. In DNA form, the CDR3 reads TGTGCCGGCTCGACAGCCGCTAACACCGGGGAGCTGTTTTTT.